This TCR beta chain was captured by sequencing in a study of memory CD4+ T cells and cytomegalovirus serostatus. Study-wide background: Of the healthy Belgian adults, 9 or 10 were CMV seropositive and more than 20 seronegative.

Study-level findings and limits: Each of approximately 73 CMV-associated TCRbeta sequences occurred in one to five individuals.

CDR1 and CDR2 (germline): MDHEN, SYDVKM. The CDR3 consists of 14 residues. With 2 bases removed from V and 1 base from J, the gap between germline ends came to 8 bases. On this clone: Its target is not known.

The sort gate was single viable CD3+CD4+CD8-CD45RO+ cells for memory CD4+ T cells. Donors' CMV status reflects serum IgG against pp150, pp28, p38, p52. Original methodology: Out-of-frame sequences were removed, leaving some 2 million distinct TCRbeta sequences. TCRdb keeps only in-frame clones here, not all; method: immunoSEQ multiplex PCR. V and J calls and clone size are as listed in that table; D and trimming were resolved from the DNA. The sample has 50,000 to 65,000 clones, about three quarters seen once. The sequenced sample consisted of memory CD4+ T cells from blood. The source of this sequence is an adult in good health and CMV-seropositive. The chain uses TRBV28 and TRBJ1-1; TRBD1 is a possible D gene (5 bases). The CDR3 coding sequence is TGTGCCAGCAGTTTAAGACAGAAGAACACTGAAGCTTTCTTT. Protein product: CASSLRQKNTEAFF.